The count of the clone carrying this T cell receptor beta chain is one. Its antigen is unknown. These data belong to a study of shared clonotypes between healthy human individuals. Study overall: CD4 naive and memory got three plates each, CD8 naive two, CD8 memory one.

Terminally differentiated effector memory CD45RA+ cells were left out of the naive CD8 fraction, which was CD45RO-negative and positively selected for CCR7. This CDR3 is 15 amino acids long. The germline CDR1 and CDR2 sequences are LGHNA and YSLEER. Trimming took off 6 bases at V and 5 bases at J, with 18 bases between the two ends. TCRdb's copy holds only in-frame clones and misses some; the assay was immunoSEQ multiplex PCR. The table has a few million clones, around 95% seen once. Broader study findings: Of the naive CD4 clonotypes, around 4.7% were shared across a few donors.

The sample comprised naive CD8+ T cells from PBMCs. This TCR was recovered from a man younger than 35 in good health. Some clones in this sample may be carry-over from other donors' samples. The V gene is TRBV4-3, the J gene TRBJ2-3; D could derive from TRBD1 or TRBD2 (5 bases each). The CDR3 reads CASSPEGRAVDTQYF. DNA of the CDR3: TGCGCCAGCAGTCCTGAGGGCAGGGCCGTAGATACGCAGTATTTT.